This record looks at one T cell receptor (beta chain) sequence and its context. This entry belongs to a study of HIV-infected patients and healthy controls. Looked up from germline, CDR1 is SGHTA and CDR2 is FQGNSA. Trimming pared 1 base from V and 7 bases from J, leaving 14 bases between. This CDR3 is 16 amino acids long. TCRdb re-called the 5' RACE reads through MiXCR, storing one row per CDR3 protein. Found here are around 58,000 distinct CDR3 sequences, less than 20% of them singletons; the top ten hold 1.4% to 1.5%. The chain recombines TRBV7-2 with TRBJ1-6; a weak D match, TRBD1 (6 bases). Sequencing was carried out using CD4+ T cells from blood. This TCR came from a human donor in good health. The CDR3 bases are TGTGCCAGCAGCTTAGTTGCAGGGGATAAGAATTCACCCCTCCACTTT. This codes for CASSLVAGDKNSPLHF. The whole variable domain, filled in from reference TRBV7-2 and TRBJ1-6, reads GAGVSQSPSNKVTEKGKDVELRCDPISGHTALYWYRQSLGQGLEFLIYFQGNSAPDKSGLPSDRFSAERTGGSVSTLTIQRTQQEDSAVYLCASSLVAGDKNSPLHFGNGTRLTVT.